Shown below are 16 T cell receptor beta chains from a single sample sequenced in a study of blood T cell repertoires in COVID-19. Data came from immunoSEQ multiplex PCR; TCRdb stores just in-frame clones and leaves some out. The repertoire holds roughly 300,000 clones, with 85% as singletons. Sequenced: peripheral blood. All receptors come from a human donor in a cohort sampled during active COVID-19.

V gene TRBV19 combines with J gene TRBJ2-2, with 9 bases that match TRBD1. Germline CDR1 is LNHDA and CDR2 is SQIVND (reference sequence). V dropped 10 bases and J dropped 4; count of bases not matched to a gene: 10. This CDR3 comprises 15 residues. The CDR3 reads CANPTGTGITGELFF. CDR3 nucleotide sequence: TGTGCCAACCCGACCGGGACAGGGATCACCGGGGAGCTGTTTTTT.

The chain combines TRBV3-1 (or the pseudogene TRBV3-2) with TRBJ1-1; the D is unclear. V lost 4 bases to trimming and J lost 0 bases, with 9 bases between them. The CDR3 consists of 14 residues. Germline CDR1 LGHDT, CDR2 YNNKEL (reference sequence). This CDR3 is CASSPTGMNTEAFF. In DNA, the CDR3 is TGTGCCAGCAGCCCTACGGGAATGAACACTGAAGCTTTCTTT.

The chain combines TRBV30 with TRBJ2-5, with D possibly being TRBD2 (5 bases). The V end was cut by 3 bases, the J end by 5 bases, with 10 bases between. Germline-derived CDR1 and CDR2 are GTSNPN and SVGIG (reference sequence). This CDR3 region has 12 residues. The CDR3: CAWRALAETQYF. The CDR3 DNA sequence: TGTGCCTGGAGGGCCCTAGCTGAGACCCAGTACTTC.

V gene TRBV10-3 combines with J gene TRBJ1-2; 8 nucleotides match TRBD1. CDR3 size: 13 residues. Per germline, CDR1 ENHRY and CDR2 SYGVKD. Trimming removed 4 bases from V and 8 bases from J; junction bases left unmatched: 6. The CDR3: CAISAPGQEGYTF. CDR3 in DNA: TGTGCCATCAGTGCCCCGGGACAGGAGGGCTACACCTTC.

About this clone itself: A read error may produce the germline difference seen at one junction end. The genes are TRBV7-9 and TRBJ2-1; tentative D call: TRBD2 (5 bases). This CDR3 spans 13 amino acids. Per germline, CDR1 SEHNR and CDR2 FQNEAQ (reference sequence). CDR3 sequence reads: CASSPLATNEQFF. The CDR3 nucleotides read TGTGCCAGCAGCCCCCTAGCTACGAATGAGCAATTCTTC.

This chain connects TRBV2 to TRBJ2-7; the match to TRBD1 covers 8 bases. This CDR3 spans 12 amino acids. The germline CDR1 and CDR2 sequences are SNHLY and FYNNEI. V lost 6 bases and J lost 3; bases outside the gene matches: 1. CDR3 protein: CASSGQGYEQYF. The CDR3 region has the DNA TGTGCCAGCAGCGGACAGGGCTACGAGCAGTACTTC.

The chain links TRBV6-5 to TRBJ1-1; D gene ambiguous. Germline lookup yields CDR1 MNHEY and CDR2 SVGAGI. V dropped 8 bases and J dropped 0 bases, with 10 bases sitting between them. The CDR3 contains 13 residues. The CDR3 DNA reads as TGTGCCAGCGTTTTACAATTGAACACTGAAGCTTTCTTT. Translation: CASVLQLNTEAFF.

The J gene is TRBJ2-5, the V gene TRBV30, with D possibly being TRBD2 (6 bases). Germline CDR1 reads GTSNPN; CDR2 reads SVGIG (reference sequence). This CDR3 is built from 15 residues. Trimming took 1 base from V and 3 from J, leaving 15 bases between them. The CDR3 here is CAWSGQWREKETQYF. In nucleotides, the CDR3 is TGTGCCTGGAGTGGACAGTGGCGGGAAAAAGAGACCCAGTACTTC.

The gene calls are TRBV9 and TRBJ2-7; 9 bases agree with TRBD1. CDR1 SGDLS and CDR2 YYNGEE come from the germline V gene. The V segment lost 6 bases and the J segment 6 bases; nucleotides outside the gene matches: 10. The CDR3 extends over 14 amino acids. The CDR3: CASTPGTGFSEQYF. CDR3 sequence (DNA): TGTGCCAGCACCCCCGGGACAGGGTTCTCCGAGCAGTACTTC.

The rearrangement uses TRBV6-6 and TRBJ2-7, with 7 bases fitting TRBD1. Per the germline V gene, CDR1 is MNHNY and CDR2 is SVGAGI (reference sequence). The junction had 6 bases not matched to a gene; V was cut back by 7 bases and J by 3 bases. The CDR3 contains 13 residues. CDR3 in DNA: TGTGCCAGCACCCCGACAGGGAGCTACGAGCAGTACTTC. Translation gives CASTPTGSYEQYF.

The V and J genes are TRBV19 and TRBJ2-7; 11 bases align to TRBD2. Trimming took 5 bases from V and 3 from J; bases not matched to a gene: 6. The CDR3 has 15 amino acids. CDR1 is LNHDA, CDR2 SQIVND, per germline (reference sequence). CDR3 in amino acids: CASSPAGTSGYEQYF. The DNA for the CDR3 is TGTGCCAGTAGTCCCGCCGGGACTAGCGGCTACGAGCAGTACTTC.

The chain uses TRBV10-2 and TRBJ2-7; possibly TRBD1 for D (5 bases). Trimming pared 6 bases from V and 2 bases from J, leaving 8 bases between. CDR3 size: 12 residues. Germline CDR1 and CDR2: WSHSY and SAAADI. DNA of the CDR3: TGCGCCAGCAGCCCACAGGCCTACGAGCAGTACTTC. This sequence encodes CASSPQAYEQYF.

This CDR3 is CASSAQGNQPQHF. The CDR3 DNA is TGTGCCAGCAGTGCACAGGGGAATCAGCCCCAGCATTTT. J is TRBJ1-5 and V is TRBV7-9, with 7 bases identical to TRBD1. The CDR3 runs 13 residues. V shed 6 bases, J shed 4 bases, and the junction held 3 bases outside the gene matches. CDR1 and CDR2 from the germline V gene are SEHNR and FQNEAQ (reference sequence). Together with reference TRBV7-9 and TRBJ1-5, the CDR3 gives the full variable domain: DTGVSQNPRHKITKRGQNVTFRCDPISEHNRLYWYRQTLGQGPEFLTYFQNEAQLEKSRLLSDRFSAERPKGSFSTLEIQRTEQGDSAMYLCASSAQGNQPQHFGDGTRLSIL.

The V and J genes are TRBV2 and TRBJ2-1; D is possibly TRBD2 (6 bases). CDR1 SNHLY and CDR2 FYNNEI come from the germline V gene. V dropped 2 bases and J dropped 5 bases, with 13 bases sitting between them. This CDR3 spans 15 amino acids. CDR3 DNA sequence: TGTGCCAGCAGTGAAATGGGACTGATTGACAATGAGCAGTTCTTC. Protein sequence: CASSEMGLIDNEQFF.

The rearrangement uses TRBV18 and TRBJ2-3; 8 bases line up with TRBD2. Germline loops: CDR1 KGHSH, CDR2 LQKENI. V trimming: 6 bases; J trimming: 2 bases; junction bases outside the gene matches: 7. This CDR3 has 15 residues. The CDR3 loop is CASSRGAGATDTQYF. The DNA of the CDR3 is TGTGCCAGCTCCAGGGGAGCGGGAGCCACAGATACGCAGTATTTT.

In this sample, this clone turned up once. The V call is TRBV19, the J call TRBJ1-6; D unclear. The germline V and J ends were trimmed by 6 bases and 0 bases, with 9 bases remaining between them. Germline CDR1 is LNHDA and CDR2 is SQIVND (reference sequence). The CDR3 is made up of 15 amino acids. In DNA, the CDR3 is TGTGCCAGTAGAGGAGACGTCTCCTATAATTCACCCCTCCACTTT. This sequence encodes CASRGDVSYNSPLHF.